One and the same sample provided the 20 T cell receptor beta chains below, sequenced in a study of blood T cell repertoires in COVID-19. Repertoires were generated with immunoSEQ multiplex PCR, while TCRdb's copy carries only in-frame clones and drops some. The sample records under 350,000 clones, around 85% being singletons. The sample consisted of PBMCs or T cells enriched from blood (not recorded which). These receptors all come from a woman between 40 and 50 years old with acute COVID-19.

CDR3 region: CATSRGAGINEKLFF. CDR3 DNA: TGTGCCACCAGTCGCGGGGCCGGTATTAATGAAAAACTGTTTTTT. This chain uses TRBV24-1 with TRBJ1-4; weak D call: TRBD1 (5 bases). The germline V gene has CDR1 KGHDR and CDR2 SFDVKD. Trimming took off 6 bases at V and 4 bases at J, with 14 bases between the two ends. The CDR3 is 15 residues long.

CDR3: CASSLGPSGGGLETQYF. The CDR3, as DNA: TGTGCCAGCAGCTTGGGCCCTAGCGGGGGTGGACTAGAGACCCAGTACTTC. The chain employs TRBV5-4 and TRBJ2-5; 10 bases agree with TRBD2. Germline values: CDR1 SGHNT, CDR2 YYREEE (reference sequence). The CDR3 is 17 residues long. V lost 0 bases and J lost 4; bases outside the gene matches: 9.

This chain joins TRBV4-2 and TRBJ2-2; no reliable D call. CDR3 length: 14 residues. Germline CDR1 reads LGHNA; CDR2 reads YNFKEQ. V lost 0 bases and J lost 6, with 8 bases in between. The CDR3: CASSQDRLAGELFF. The CDR3 DNA is TGTGCCAGCAGCCAAGACCGGCTAGCCGGGGAGCTGTTTTTT.

The chain uses TRBV4-3 and TRBJ1-2, with D tentatively TRBD1 (6 bases). Germline lookup yields CDR1 LGHNA and CDR2 YSLEER. The V and J ends lost 0 bases and 8 bases respectively, with 19 bases between them. The CDR3 consists of 16 residues. As DNA, the CDR3 is TGCGCCAGCAGCCAAGATATGGAACAGGGCTATGGGGGCTACACCTTC. Amino acids: CASSQDMEQGYGGYTF.

This clone appeared once. This chain joins TRBV27 and TRBJ2-3; D gene unclear. Germline CDR1 reads MNHEY; CDR2 reads SMNVEV (reference sequence). The CDR3 totals 15 residues. The germline V and J ends were trimmed by 3 bases and 2 bases, with 12 bases remaining between them. The CDR3 region is CASSLVFRTTDTQYF. The CDR3 DNA is TGTGCCAGCAGTTTGGTCTTTAGAACCACAGATACGCAGTATTTT.

The chain joins TRBV11-2 to TRBJ2-1, with 14 positions matching TRBD2. Germline V CDR1 and CDR2: SGHAT, FQNNGV. This CDR3 contains 15 residues. The V segment lost 5 bases and the J segment 8 bases; nucleotides outside the gene matches: 5. The CDR3 coding sequence is TGTGCCAGCAGCCCAGGACTAGCGGGAGGTCATGAGCAGTTCTTC. This sequence encodes CASSPGLAGGHEQFF.

The V gene is TRBV3-1 (or the pseudogene TRBV3-2), the J gene TRBJ1-2; unclear D gene. Looked up from germline, CDR1 is LGHDT and CDR2 is YNNKEL (reference sequence). Trimming took 2 bases from V and 6 from J, leaving 13 bases between them. This CDR3 contains 14 residues. CDR3 residues: CASSQLAVINGYTF. DNA for the CDR3: TGTGCCAGCAGCCAACTGGCAGTGATCAATGGCTACACCTTC.

The chain uses TRBV5-1 and TRBJ1-2, with D perhaps matching TRBD1 (6 bases). Germline CDR1 reads SGHRS; CDR2 reads YFSETQ. There are 15 residues in the CDR3. The ends were cut back, 0 bases at V and 4 bases at J, with 13 bases in the middle. The CDR3, as DNA: TGCGCCAGCAGCTTGGACGGCAGGGGTTCCTATGGCTACACCTTC. This sequence encodes CASSLDGRGSYGYTF.

This clone was found a few times. V gene TRBV4-2 combines with J gene TRBJ1-2; D is ambiguous. Germline CDR1 reads LGHNA; CDR2 reads YNFKEQ. The CDR3 contains 14 residues. Trimming stripped 1 base from V and 5 bases from J, with 11 bases between. Written as DNA, the CDR3 is TGTGCCAGCAGCCAAGTGGACTCCCCGTATGGCTACACCTTC. Translating it yields CASSQVDSPYGYTF.

The chain uses TRBV10-3 and TRBJ2-7; TRBD1 matches at 8 bases. CDR1 and CDR2 (germline): ENHRY, SYGVKD. The CDR3 length is 15 residues. Germline trimming cut 4 bases from V and 0 bases from J; bases unmatched to any gene: 5. The CDR3 region has the DNA TGTGCCATCAGTGCCCTAGACAGGGGCTCCTACGAGCAGTACTTC. It translates to CAISALDRGSYEQYF.

The chain employs TRBV4-1 and TRBJ2-1, with 11 bases identical to TRBD2. Unmatched junction bases numbered 14, after V lost 3 bases and J lost 7 bases. The germline V gene encodes CDR1 MGHRA and CDR2 YSYEKL. The CDR3 loop spans 18 amino acids. For the CDR3, the DNA is TGCGCCAGCAGCCAGGCCGATTTACTAGCGGGAGCTTGGAATGAGCAGTTCTTC. Amino acids: CASSQADLLAGAWNEQFF.

A few counts support this clone. The rearrangement joins TRBV11-2 to TRBJ1-6, with a tentative D call TRBD1 (5 bases). Germline CDR1 is SGHAT and CDR2 is FQNNGV. This CDR3 has 15 amino acids. With 5 bases removed from V and 9 bases from J, the gap between germline ends came to 17 bases. This CDR3 is CASSAIAGIASPLHF. The CDR3 DNA reads TGTGCCAGCAGCGCAATCGCAGGGATAGCTTCACCCCTCCACTTT.

This clone was recorded only once. This could be a read error, since a much larger clone is one nucleotide away. Other DNA sequences in the sample encode the same CDR3. The rearrangement joins TRBV10-3 to TRBJ2-7, with 8 bases that match TRBD2. The CDR3 has 15 amino acids. CDR1 and CDR2 (germline): ENHRY, SYGVKD. CDR3 in amino acids: CAISEPSGGVYEQYF. CDR3 DNA sequence: TGTGCCATCAGTGAGCCCTCCGGGGGGGTCTACGAGCAGTACTTT.

V usage is TRBV5-1 and J usage is TRBJ2-1; 9 bases map to TRBD1. CDR1 and CDR2 (germline): SGHRS, YFSETQ. V shed 4 bases, J shed 4 bases, and the junction held 9 bases outside the gene matches. The CDR3 extends over 16 amino acids. CDR3 residues: CASSRRDRAIYNEQFF. For the CDR3, the DNA is TGCGCCAGCAGCAGACGGGACAGGGCAATTTACAATGAGCAGTTCTTC.

A few counts support this clone. The chain joins TRBV7-2 to TRBJ1-5; no reliable D call. The V gene lost 2 bases and the J gene lost 2 bases, with 16 bases spanning the gap. This CDR3 has 17 residues. CDR1 is SGHTA and CDR2 is FQGNSA in the germline V gene. CDR3 protein: CASSLMGSGKGNQPQHF. The CDR3, as DNA: TGTGCCAGCAGCTTAATGGGATCGGGGAAAGGCAATCAGCCCCAGCATTTT. Full variable domain (remainder filled in from reference TRBV7-2 and TRBJ1-5): GAGVSQSPSNKVTEKGKDVELRCDPISGHTALYWYRQSLGQGLEFLIYFQGNSAPDKSGLPSDRFSAERTGGSVSTLTIQRTQQEDSAVYLCASSLMGSGKGNQPQHFGDGTRLSIL.

This chain connects TRBV6-1 to TRBJ2-7; TRBD2 aligns across 10 bases. The CDR3 is 15 residues long. Per the germline V gene, CDR1 is MNHNS and CDR2 is SASEGT. The junction had 5 bases not matched to a gene; V was cut back by 3 bases and J by 3 bases. This CDR3 reads CASSDRAGGDYEQYF. As DNA, the CDR3 is TGTGCCAGCAGTGACCGAGCGGGAGGGGACTACGAGCAGTACTTC.

The chain employs TRBV4-3 and TRBJ2-7, with TRBD2 matching over 11 bases. The CDR3 has 13 amino acids. Trimming took 4 bases from V and 7 from J; bases not matched to a gene: 3. The germline CDR1 and CDR2 sequences are LGHNA and YSLEER. In nucleotides, the CDR3 is TGCGCCAGCAGCCTCGGGACTAGCGGAGAGCAGTACTTC. Encoded protein: CASSLGTSGEQYF.

The genes are TRBV9 and TRBJ1-1, with D unclear. V dropped 3 bases and J dropped 3 bases, with 18 bases sitting between them. The CDR3 covers 16 residues. CDR1 SGDLS and CDR2 YYNGEE come from the germline V gene. The CDR3 is CASSASWTGRYTEAFF. The CDR3 bases are TGTGCCAGCAGCGCTTCATGGACGGGGAGATACACTGAAGCTTTCTTT.

The chain recombines TRBV15 with TRBJ2-2; 7 bases are a match to TRBD2. The V gene's germline CDR1 is LNHNV and CDR2 YYDKDF (reference sequence). J was trimmed by 7 bases and V by 3 bases; bases with no gene match: 8. The CDR3 has 15 amino acids. CDR3 nucleotides: TGTGCCACCAGCAGTGGCGAGCGGGAAATCGGGGAGCTGTTTTTT. This translates into CATSSGEREIGELFF. Supplemented by reference TRBV15 and TRBJ2-2, the full variable domain reads DAMVIQNPRYQVTQFGKPVTLSCSQTLNHNVMYWYQQKSSQAPKLLFHYYDKDFNNEADTPDNFQSRRPNTSFCFLDIRSPGLGDTAMYLCATSSGEREIGELFFGEGSRLTVL.

In nucleotides, the CDR3 is TGCGCCAGCAGCCTCCGGGACAGGGGGCTTGCAACTAATGAAAAACTGTTTTTT. It specifies CASSLRDRGLATNEKLFF. V gene TRBV4-1 combines with J gene TRBJ1-4; 12 nucleotides line up with TRBD1. The CDR3 consists of 18 residues. CDR1 is MGHRA and CDR2 is YSYEKL in the germline V gene. Trimming removed 4 bases from V and 0 bases from J; junction bases left unmatched: 6.